Presented here are 21 T cell receptor beta chains from one specimen sequenced in a study of cytomegalovirus exposure and HLA in healthy donors. The PCR had 60 Vbeta and 13 Jbeta primers. TCRdb keeps only in-frame clones here, not all; method: immunoSEQ multiplex PCR. The profile shows 120,000 or so clones, less than 90% of them singletons. The specimen sequenced was PBMCs. These receptors came from a young man in good health and CMV-seropositive.

The CDR3 sequence is CASSIQQGSTGELFF. The CDR3 DNA sequence: TGTGCCAGTAGTATCCAACAGGGGAGCACCGGGGAGCTGTTTTTT. This chain uses TRBV19 with TRBJ2-2; 7 bases are shared with TRBD1. The germline CDR1 and CDR2 sequences are LNHDA and SQIVND (reference sequence). This CDR3 has 15 amino acids. V shed 3 bases, J shed 4 bases, and the junction held 5 bases outside the gene matches.

The chain joins TRBV5-1 to TRBJ2-2, with 10 bases that match TRBD1. The V segment lost 0 bases and the J segment 4 bases; nucleotides outside the gene matches: 3. CDR3 length: 16 residues. Germline V gene data show CDR1 as SGHRS and CDR2 as YFSETQ. This CDR3 reads CASSLATGGGTGELFF. The CDR3 region has the DNA TGCGCCAGCAGCTTGGCGACAGGGGGCGGCACCGGGGAGCTGTTTTTT.

This clone appeared a few times. V usage is TRBV6-5 and J usage is TRBJ1-1; no firm D call. Germline CDR1 MNHEY, CDR2 SVGAGI. This CDR3 spans 13 amino acids. The V gene lost 6 bases and the J gene lost 0 bases, with 8 bases spanning the gap. Written as DNA, the CDR3 is TGTGCCAGCAGACGGGGAATGAACACTGAAGCTTTCTTT. Protein sequence: CASRRGMNTEAFF.

The chain has TRBV7-9 and TRBJ1-1, with D possibly matching TRBD1 (5 bases). The germline gives CDR1 SEHNR, CDR2 FQNEAQ (reference sequence). V was shortened by 1 base and J by 4 bases, with 10 bases between the two germline ends. The CDR3 covers 14 residues. The CDR3 sequence: CASSLVLRGTEAFF. The CDR3 DNA reads as TGTGCCAGCAGCTTAGTCCTTAGGGGCACTGAAGCTTTCTTT. The full variable domain, completed using reference TRBV7-9 and TRBJ1-1, is DTGVSQNPRHKITKRGQNVTFRCDPISEHNRLYWYRQTLGQGPEFLTYFQNEAQLEKSRLLSDRFSAERPKGSFSTLEIQRTEQGDSAMYLCASSLVLRGTEAFFGQGTRLTVV.

The V gene is TRBV4-1, the J gene TRBJ1-2; the D gene is possibly TRBD1 (5 bases). From germline, CDR1 is MGHRA and CDR2 YSYEKL. The ends were cut back, 3 bases at V and 4 bases at J, with 9 bases in the middle. This CDR3 has 13 residues. The CDR3 sequence is CASSQGEGYGYTF. Here the CDR3 DNA reads TGCGCCAGCAGCCAGGGGGAGGGCTATGGCTACACCTTC.

V gene TRBV7-9 combines with J gene TRBJ2-5; D is perhaps TRBD1 (6 bases). CDR3 length: 15 amino acids. V was trimmed by 5 bases and J by 6 bases, leaving 19 bases between them. Germline-derived CDR1 and CDR2 are SEHNR and FQNEAQ (reference sequence). The CDR3 region has the DNA TGTGCCAGCAGCCACCTTGAAGCGCAGGGGAAGACCCAGTACTTC. Encoded protein: CASSHLEAQGKTQYF.

The V gene is TRBV5-6, the J gene TRBJ1-1; TRBD1 aligns across 10 bases. Trimming cost V 4 bases and J 5 bases; bases outside gene matches: 8. The CDR3 consists of 15 residues. Germline-derived CDR1 and CDR2 are SGHDT and YYEEEE. Written as DNA, the CDR3 is TGTGCCAGCAGCAGCCTCGGGACAGGGGAAACTGAAGCTTTCTTT. As protein: CASSSLGTGETEAFF.

This chain uses TRBV21-1 with TRBJ2-2; the DNA was not used to check the table's D call, TRBD1. TRBV21-1 represents a pseudogene. The length of the CDR3 is 15 residues. The CDR3: CASINRGRSTGELFF. DNA of the CDR3: TGTGCCAGCATTAACAGGGGCCGGAGCACCGGGGAGCTGTTTTTT.

This chain uses TRBV27 with TRBJ1-1; D gene uncertain. The germline CDR1 and CDR2 sequences are MNHEY and SMNVEV (reference sequence). V lost 5 bases and J lost 5, with 6 bases in between. The CDR3 is made up of 11 amino acids. The CDR3 reads CASSRGTEAFF. DNA for the CDR3: TGTGCCAGCAGTCGGGGAACTGAAGCTTTCTTT.

This clone was picked up one time. The rearrangement links TRBV30 to TRBJ1-4; 9 nucleotides match TRBD1. V shed 2 bases, J shed 6 bases, and the junction held 7 bases outside the gene matches. Germline CDR1 GTSNPN, CDR2 SVGIG (reference sequence). This CDR3 spans 15 amino acids. CDR3 protein: CAWSPGDRVDEKLFF. The CDR3 DNA follows: TGTGCCTGGAGTCCTGGGGACAGGGTTGATGAAAAACTGTTTTTT.

The J gene is TRBJ2-3, the V gene TRBV9; 12 nucleotides match TRBD2. With 3 bases clipped from V and 10 bases from J, the junction kept 6 bases outside the gene matches. Germline loops: CDR1 SGDLS, CDR2 YYNGEE. This CDR3 is 14 amino acids long. CDR3 in amino acids: CASSASGGALSQYF. CDR3 nucleotide sequence: TGTGCCAGCAGCGCTAGCGGGGGGGCTTTGTCGCAGTATTTT.

This clone turned up a few times. V is TRBV6-5 and J is TRBJ1-1; possible D gene TRBD1, 6 bases. CDR3 length: 15 amino acids. V gave up 2 bases and J gave up 8 bases, with 18 bases separating them. Per the germline V gene, CDR1 is MNHEY and CDR2 is SVGAGI. CDR3 DNA sequence: TGTGCCAGCAGTTACCTGTCAGGGAGGGGGTGGGAAGCTTTCTTT. The encoded protein is CASSYLSGRGWEAFF.

V is TRBV11-2 and J is TRBJ2-5, with no clear D. Germline CDR1 is SGHAT and CDR2 is FQNNGV. This CDR3 comprises 15 residues. The V end lost 2 bases, the J end lost 1 base, and 11 bases lay between the germline ends. The CDR3 region is CASSLTARSQETQYF. In nucleotides, the CDR3 is TGTGCCAGCAGCTTAACGGCGCGGAGCCAAGAGACCCAGTACTTC.

In DNA form, the CDR3 reads TGCGCCAGCAGTCGCCGGGACATCGATACTGGAAACACCATATATTTT. Translating it yields CASSRRDIDTGNTIYF. The chain uses TRBV10-2 and TRBJ1-3; a possible D gene is TRBD1 (6 bases). The germline V gene has CDR1 WSHSY and CDR2 SAAADI. The V end was cut by 5 bases, the J end by 2 bases, with 16 bases between. This CDR3 has 16 amino acids.

V and J are TRBV6-1 and TRBJ1-6; 9 nucleotides agree with TRBD1. CDR3 length: 14 residues. J was trimmed by 6 bases and V by 8 bases; bases with no gene match: 5. Germline assignment: CDR1 MNHNS and CDR2 SASEGT. Here the CDR3 reads CASGGQGFNSPLHF. The CDR3 DNA follows: TGTGCCAGCGGAGGACAGGGGTTTAATTCACCCCTCCACTTT.

This chain links TRBV19 with TRBJ1-2; possibly TRBD1 for D (5 bases). Trimming removed 8 bases from V and 1 base from J, with 11 bases in between. Per germline, CDR1 LNHDA and CDR2 SQIVND (reference sequence). The CDR3 is 13 residues long. The CDR3 protein is CASWTPDNYGYTF. The CDR3 DNA is TGTGCCAGTTGGACACCGGATAACTATGGCTACACCTTC.

The gene calls are TRBV6-5 and TRBJ1-1; TRBD1 agrees at 10 bases. This CDR3 is 15 amino acids long. The germline CDR1 and CDR2 sequences are MNHEY and SVGAGI. V lost 6 bases, J lost 0 bases, and 4 bases stayed unmatched. This CDR3 reads CASRLDRGVNTEAFF. The CDR3, as DNA: TGTGCCAGCAGGCTGGACAGGGGGGTGAACACTGAAGCTTTCTTT.

The CDR3 loop reads CAAIRDYQNIQYF. The DNA of the CDR3 is TGTGCCGCAATTCGGGACTACCAAAACATTCAGTACTTC. The chain has TRBV30 and TRBJ2-4; 7 nucleotides match TRBD2. V shed 8 bases, J shed 5 bases, and the junction held 9 bases outside the gene matches. The CDR3 contains 13 residues. Germline values: CDR1 GTSNPN, CDR2 SVGIG (reference sequence).

The chain joins TRBV14 to TRBJ1-2, with unresolved D. The CDR3 has 13 residues. The V end lost 3 bases, the J end lost 7 bases, and 12 bases lay between the germline ends. The V gene's germline CDR1 is SGHDN and CDR2 FVKESK. The CDR3 reads CASSHAGLSGYTF. The DNA for the CDR3 is TGTGCCAGCAGCCACGCGGGGTTGAGTGGCTACACCTTC. Drawing the rest from reference TRBV14 and TRBJ1-2, the complete variable domain is EAGVTQFPSHSVIEKGQTVTLRCDPISGHDNLYWYRRVMGKEIKFLLHFVKESKQDESGMPNNRFLAERTGGTYSTLKVQPAELEDSGVYFCASSHAGLSGYTFGSGTRLTVV.

The chain carries TRBV15 and TRBJ2-3, with D perhaps matching TRBD1 (5 bases). CDR3 size: 18 residues. Trimming cost V 3 bases and J 4 bases, with 23 bases left between them. Germline V lookup: CDR1 LNHNV, CDR2 YYDKDF (reference sequence). Written as DNA, the CDR3 is TGTGCCACCAGCAGTGAAATGATAGGACAAATAGGGTCAGATACGCAGTATTTT. Residues: CATSSEMIGQIGSDTQYF.

The rearrangement links TRBV6-5 to TRBJ2-2; D possibly corresponds to TRBD2 (6 bases). Germline CDR1 is MNHEY and CDR2 is SVGAGI. Trimming left V 0 bases short and J 7 bases short, with 9 bases between. The CDR3 is 14 residues long. CDR3 bases: TGTGCCAGCAGTTACTCGATGGGGGGCGGGGAGCTGTTTTTT. Its protein is CASSYSMGGGELFF.